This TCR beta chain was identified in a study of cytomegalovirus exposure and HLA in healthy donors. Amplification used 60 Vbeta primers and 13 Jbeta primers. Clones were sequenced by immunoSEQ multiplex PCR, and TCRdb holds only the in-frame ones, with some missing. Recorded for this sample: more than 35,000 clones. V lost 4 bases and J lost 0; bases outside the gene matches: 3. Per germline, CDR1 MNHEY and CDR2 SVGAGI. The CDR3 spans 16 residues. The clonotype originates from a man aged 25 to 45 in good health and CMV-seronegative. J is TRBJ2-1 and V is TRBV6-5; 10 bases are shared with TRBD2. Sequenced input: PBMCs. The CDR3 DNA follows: TGTGCCAGCAGTTGGACTAGCGGAAGCTCCTACAATGAGCAGTTCTTC. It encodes CASSWTSGSSYNEQFF.